This TCR beta chain originates from a study of blood T cell repertoires in COVID-19 (dated by TCRdb to about 2020). Regarding the complete study: Samples covering the acute and convalescent phases of COVID-19 were provided by collaborators in the United States, Italy and Spain. HLA class I and class II types, where available, came from metadata supplied by the sample provider rather than from assay-based typing. The prospective study material was composed of cDNA or gDNA derived from T cells, B-cell-depleted T cells, or PBMCs. The repertoires were released in a freely available public database meant as a resource for research on the immune response to SARS-CoV-2. Samples came from the ongoing ImmuneRACE study (first 160 participants) plus 1,254 subjects from 6 global collaborators. The sample metadata nearly always contained a de-identified subject ID, COVID-19 status, age in years and sex. Subjects who had been exposed to COVID-19, were actively infected with it, or had recovered from it provided the deeply sampled blood TCRbeta repertoires that made up the dataset. Paper-wide results and their limitations: The quantity of clinical and demographic metadata differed by source and by participant and was supplied without curation.

Including cysteine and phenylalanine, the CDR3 has 13 amino acids. Kept here is only the CDR3 DNA, which spans 39 bases and is read in frame from base 1. Sequences SGHVS (CDR1) and FQNEAQ (CDR2) are obtained from the germline V gene. Deletion took 1 base off V and 7 bases off J, with a span of 8 bases between the germline ends. Worth noting for this clone: No cognate antigen has been identified for it. One base away there is no much larger clone; base qualities are not given.

TCRbeta CDR3 regions were amplified from genomic DNA by means of the immunoSEQ Assay, a bias-controlled multiplex PCR. Under the source paper's analysis protocol: The number of nucleated cells in each sample was estimated by amplification of reference gene primers within the assay. To quantify the absolute abundance of each unique TCRbeta CDR3 rearrangement, sequence reads were collapsed and filtered. For each sample, productive Simpson clonality was calculated as the square root of Simpson's diversity index across productive rearrangements. Entries here come from immuneACCESS through TCRdb and include only in-frame sequences with V and J called. Some clones fail to appear in such tables; in the studies checked, an unresolved V gene covers under half of the shortfall, and the cause of the remainder is unknown. V and J calls and clone size are given by that table; D and trimming were obtained from the DNA. In this sample the table shows 45,000 to 65,000 clones, roughly nine tenths of which occur a single time. The ten most abundant clones make up roughly 9.1% of the sample.

Collaborating institutions collected whole blood in K2EDTA tubes following their own protocols. Collaborator samples were shipped for TCRbeta analysis as frozen whole blood, isolated PBMCs, or DNA extracted from either sample type. The rearranged chain carries TRBV7-8 and TRBJ2-1, with the D gene not clear enough to name. The TCR originated in a human donor with acute or convalescent COVID-19. The donor label of this sample is uncertain. Sample: peripheral blood. The CDR3 reads as follows: CASSLGPMNEQFF. The sequenced DNA: TGTGCCAGCAGCTTAGGGCCGATGAATGAGCAGTTCTTC.